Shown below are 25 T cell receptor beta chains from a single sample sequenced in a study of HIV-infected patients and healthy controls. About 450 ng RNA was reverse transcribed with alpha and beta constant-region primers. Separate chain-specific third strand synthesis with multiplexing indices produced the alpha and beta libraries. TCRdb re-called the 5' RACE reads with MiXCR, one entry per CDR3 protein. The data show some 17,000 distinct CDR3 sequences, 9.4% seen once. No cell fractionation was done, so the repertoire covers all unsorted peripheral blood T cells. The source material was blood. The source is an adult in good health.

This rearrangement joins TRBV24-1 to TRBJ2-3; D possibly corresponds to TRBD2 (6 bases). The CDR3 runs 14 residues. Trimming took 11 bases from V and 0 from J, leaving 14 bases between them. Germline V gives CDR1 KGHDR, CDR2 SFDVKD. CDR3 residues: CAIRGNLSTDTQYF. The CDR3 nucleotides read TGTGCCATCCGGGGGAACCTTAGCACAGATACGCAGTATTTT.

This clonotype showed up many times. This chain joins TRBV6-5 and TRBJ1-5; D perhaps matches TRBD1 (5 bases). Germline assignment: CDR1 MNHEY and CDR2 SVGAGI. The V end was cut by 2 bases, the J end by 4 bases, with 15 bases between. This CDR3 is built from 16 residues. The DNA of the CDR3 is TGTGCCAGCAGTTACGGACCGGGGGGTGTAAATCAGCCCCAGCATTTT. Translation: CASSYGPGGVNQPQHF.

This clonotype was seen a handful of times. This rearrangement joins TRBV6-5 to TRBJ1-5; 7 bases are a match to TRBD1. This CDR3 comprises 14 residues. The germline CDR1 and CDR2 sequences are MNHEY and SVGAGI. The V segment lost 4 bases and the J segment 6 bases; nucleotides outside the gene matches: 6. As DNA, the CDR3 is TGTGCCAGCAGTTCCAGGGGGAGTGGTCAGCCCCAGCATTTT. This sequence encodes CASSSRGSGQPQHF.

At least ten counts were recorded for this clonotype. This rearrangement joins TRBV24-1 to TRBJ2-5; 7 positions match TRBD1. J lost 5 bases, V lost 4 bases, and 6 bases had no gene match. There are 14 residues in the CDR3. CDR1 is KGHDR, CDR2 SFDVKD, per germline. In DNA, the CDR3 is TGTGCCACCAGTGAACAGGGGTTCTCGGAGACCCAGTACTTC. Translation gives CATSEQGFSETQYF.

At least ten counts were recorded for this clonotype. CDR3 sequence (DNA): TGCAGTGCTAGAGATTATAGGGCCTCAACTAATGAAAAACTGTTTTTT. Encoded protein: CSARDYRASTNEKLFF. V gene TRBV20-1 combines with J gene TRBJ1-4; no firm D call. Deletions cut 0 bases from V and 0 bases from J, with 11 bases between. The germline gives CDR1 DFQATT, CDR2 SNEGSKA (reference sequence). There are 16 residues in the CDR3.

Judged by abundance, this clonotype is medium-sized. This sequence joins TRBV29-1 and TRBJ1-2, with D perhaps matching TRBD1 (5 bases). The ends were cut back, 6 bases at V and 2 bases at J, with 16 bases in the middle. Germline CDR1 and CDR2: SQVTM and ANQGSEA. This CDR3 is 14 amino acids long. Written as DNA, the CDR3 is TGCAGCGTGGAACCCGGGACGGGCAACTATGGCTACACCTTC. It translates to CSVEPGTGNYGYTF.

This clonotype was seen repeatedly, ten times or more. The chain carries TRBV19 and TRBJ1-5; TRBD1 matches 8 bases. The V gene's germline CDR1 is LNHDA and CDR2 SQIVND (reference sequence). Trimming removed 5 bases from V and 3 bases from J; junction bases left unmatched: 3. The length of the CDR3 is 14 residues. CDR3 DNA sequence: TGTGCCAGTAGTGGACAGGGACTCAATCAGCCCCAGCATTTT. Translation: CASSGQGLNQPQHF.

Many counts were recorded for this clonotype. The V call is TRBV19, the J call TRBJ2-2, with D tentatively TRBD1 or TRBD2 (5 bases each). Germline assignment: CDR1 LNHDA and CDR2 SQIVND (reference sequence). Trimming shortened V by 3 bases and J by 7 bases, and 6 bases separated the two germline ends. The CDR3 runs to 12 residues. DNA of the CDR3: TGTGCCAGTAGTATTGGGGGCGGGGAGCTGTTTTTT. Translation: CASSIGGGELFF. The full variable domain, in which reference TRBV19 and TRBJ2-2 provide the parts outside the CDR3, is DGGITQSPKYLFRKEGQNVTLSCEQNLNHDAMYWYRQDPGQGLRLIYYSQIVNDFQKGDIAEGYSVSREKKESFPLTVTSAQKNPTAFYLCASSIGGGELFFGEGSRLTVL.

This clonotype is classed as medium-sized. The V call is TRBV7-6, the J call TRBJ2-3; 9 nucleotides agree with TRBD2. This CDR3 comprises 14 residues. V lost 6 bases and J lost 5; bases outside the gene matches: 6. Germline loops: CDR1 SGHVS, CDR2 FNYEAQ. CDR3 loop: CASSYLAGLDTQYF. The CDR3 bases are TGTGCCAGCAGTTATCTAGCGGGATTAGATACGCAGTATTTT.

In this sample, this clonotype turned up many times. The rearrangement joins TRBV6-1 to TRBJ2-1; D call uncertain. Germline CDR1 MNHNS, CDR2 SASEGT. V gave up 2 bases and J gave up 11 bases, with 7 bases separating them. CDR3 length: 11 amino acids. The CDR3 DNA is TGTGCCAGCAGTGAAATCTACCAGCAGTTCTTC. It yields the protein CASSEIYQQFF.

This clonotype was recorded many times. The CDR3 DNA follows: TGCAGTGCTAGGAGACAGAGCTCCTATAATTCACCCCTCCACTTT. Translated, it gives CSARRQSSYNSPLHF. The chain joins TRBV20-1 to TRBJ1-6, with a weak D call TRBD1 (5 bases). The CDR3 runs 15 residues. The germline gives CDR1 DFQATT, CDR2 SNEGSKA (reference sequence). The V and J ends lost 3 bases and 0 bases respectively, with 9 bases between them.

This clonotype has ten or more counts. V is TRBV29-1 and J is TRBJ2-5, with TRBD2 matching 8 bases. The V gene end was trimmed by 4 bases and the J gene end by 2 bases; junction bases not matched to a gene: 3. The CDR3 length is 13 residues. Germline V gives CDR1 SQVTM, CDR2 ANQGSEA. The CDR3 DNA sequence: TGCAGCGTTGGCGGCGGGAGGCAAGAGACCCAGTACTTC. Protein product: CSVGGGRQETQYF.

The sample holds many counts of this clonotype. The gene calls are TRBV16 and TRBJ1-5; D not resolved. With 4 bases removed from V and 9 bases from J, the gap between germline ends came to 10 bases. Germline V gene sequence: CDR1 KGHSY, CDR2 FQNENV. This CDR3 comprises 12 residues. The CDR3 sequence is CASSLNLGPQHF. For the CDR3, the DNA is TGTGCCAGCAGCCTTAACCTGGGGCCCCAGCATTTT.

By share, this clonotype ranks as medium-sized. CDR3 protein: CASSIDAGDGATQYF. Written as DNA, the CDR3 is TGTGCCAGTAGTATAGACGCGGGGGATGGTGCTACGCAGTATTTT. This chain uses TRBV19 with TRBJ2-3; 7 bases line up with TRBD2. CDR3 length: 15 amino acids. In germline, CDR1 is LNHDA, CDR2 SQIVND (reference sequence). The trim removed 0 bases at V and 8 bases at J, leaving 8 bases unmatched. Filled out from reference TRBV19 and TRBJ2-3, the complete variable domain reads DGGITQSPKYLFRKEGQNVTLSCEQNLNHDAMYWYRQDPGQGLRLIYYSQIVNDFQKGDIAEGYSVSREKKESFPLTVTSAQKNPTAFYLCASSIDAGDGATQYFGPGTRLTVL.

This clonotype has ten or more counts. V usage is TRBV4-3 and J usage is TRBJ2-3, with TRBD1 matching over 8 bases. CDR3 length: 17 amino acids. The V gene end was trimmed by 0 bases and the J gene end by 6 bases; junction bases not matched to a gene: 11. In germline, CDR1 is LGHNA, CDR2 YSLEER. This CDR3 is CASSQDFARGRPDTQYF. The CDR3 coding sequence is TGCGCCAGCAGCCAAGATTTTGCCAGGGGGCGCCCCGATACGCAGTATTTT.

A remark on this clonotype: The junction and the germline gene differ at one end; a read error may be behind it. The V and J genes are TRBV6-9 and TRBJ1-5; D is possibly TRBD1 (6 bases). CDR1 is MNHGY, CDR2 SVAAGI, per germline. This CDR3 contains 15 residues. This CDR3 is CERSLSRGGNKQQNF. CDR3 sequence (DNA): TGTGAAAGAAGTCTTTCGAGGGGGGGAAATAAGCAACAGAATTTT.

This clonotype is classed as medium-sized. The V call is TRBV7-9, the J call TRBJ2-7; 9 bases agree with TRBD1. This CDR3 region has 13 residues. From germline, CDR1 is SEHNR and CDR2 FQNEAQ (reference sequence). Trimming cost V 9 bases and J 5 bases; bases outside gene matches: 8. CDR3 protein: CASCRTGDDEQYF. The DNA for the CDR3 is TGTGCCAGTTGTAGGACAGGGGATGACGAGCAGTACTTC.

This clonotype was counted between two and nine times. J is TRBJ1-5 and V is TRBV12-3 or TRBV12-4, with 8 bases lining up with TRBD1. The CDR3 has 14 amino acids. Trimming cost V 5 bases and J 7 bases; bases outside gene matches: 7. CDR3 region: CASSLGQAGQPQHF. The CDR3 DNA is TGTGCCAGCAGTCTGGGACAGGCCGGGCAGCCCCAGCATTTT.

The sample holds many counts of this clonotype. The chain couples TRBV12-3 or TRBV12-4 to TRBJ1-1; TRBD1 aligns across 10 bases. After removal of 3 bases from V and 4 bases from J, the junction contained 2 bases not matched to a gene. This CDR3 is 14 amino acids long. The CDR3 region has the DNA TGTGCCAGCAGTTTGGGGGACAGGGGCACTGAAGCTTTCTTT. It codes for CASSLGDRGTEAFF.

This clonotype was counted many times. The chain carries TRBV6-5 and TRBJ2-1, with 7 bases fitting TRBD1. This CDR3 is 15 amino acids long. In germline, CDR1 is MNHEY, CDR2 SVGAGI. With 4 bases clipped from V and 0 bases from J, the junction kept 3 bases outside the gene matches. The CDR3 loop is CASSSQGSSYNEQFF. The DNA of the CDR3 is TGTGCCAGCAGTTCACAGGGGAGCTCCTACAATGAGCAGTTCTTC.

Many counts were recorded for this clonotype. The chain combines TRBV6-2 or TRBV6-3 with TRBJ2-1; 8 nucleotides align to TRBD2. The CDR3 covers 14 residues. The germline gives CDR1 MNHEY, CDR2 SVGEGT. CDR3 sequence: CVARGREGWDEQFF. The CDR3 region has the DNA TGTGTCGCACGAGGTCGGGAGGGGTGGGATGAGCAGTTCTTC.

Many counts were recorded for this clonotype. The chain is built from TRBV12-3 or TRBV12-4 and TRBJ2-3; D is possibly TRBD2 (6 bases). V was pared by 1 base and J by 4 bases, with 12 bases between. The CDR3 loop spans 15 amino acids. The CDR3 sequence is CASSLVGGTADTQYF. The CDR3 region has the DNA TGTGCCAGCAGTTTAGTCGGCGGGACCGCAGATACGCAGTATTTT.

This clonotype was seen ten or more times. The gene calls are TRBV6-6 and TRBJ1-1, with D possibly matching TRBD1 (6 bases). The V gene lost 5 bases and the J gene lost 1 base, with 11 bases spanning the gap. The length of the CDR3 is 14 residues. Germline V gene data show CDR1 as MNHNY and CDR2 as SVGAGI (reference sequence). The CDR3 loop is CASSIRTANTEAFF. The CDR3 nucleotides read TGTGCCAGCAGTATTCGGACAGCGAACACTGAAGCTTTCTTT.

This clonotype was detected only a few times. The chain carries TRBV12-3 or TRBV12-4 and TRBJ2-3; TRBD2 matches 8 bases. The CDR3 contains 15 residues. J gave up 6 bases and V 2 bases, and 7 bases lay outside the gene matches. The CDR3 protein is CASSLTRGGKDTQYF. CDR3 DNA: TGTGCCAGCAGTTTAACCCGGGGGGGGAAGGATACGCAGTATTTT.

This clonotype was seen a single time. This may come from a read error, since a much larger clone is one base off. The CDR3 nucleotides are TGTGCCAGCTCGATGGCAGGTCCGGGAGAGACCCAGTACTTC. Amino acids: CASSMAGPGETQYF. The chain is built from TRBV18 and TRBJ2-5, with D uncertain. With 6 bases removed from V and 4 bases from J, the gap between germline ends came to 15 bases. Germline lookup yields CDR1 KGHSH and CDR2 LQKENI. The CDR3 totals 14 residues.